The clone carrying this TCR beta chain was recorded once. Its specificity is unknown. Primers for the PCR totalled 60 Vbeta and 13 Jbeta. Produced via immunoSEQ multiplex PCR; TCRdb's table is partial and in-frame only. The sample has around 100,000 clones, roughly 69% seen once. This sample was included in a study of cytomegalovirus exposure and HLA in healthy donors. Study-level background: From 150 million to 200 million T cells, an earlier analysis saw 90 million to 130 million unique TCR beta sequences. Among several hundred genotyped donors, around 80% fell in the Caucasian-associated ancestry cluster.

Overall study results and limits: A further, later analysis showed that HLA-associated TCR beta chains (compared with equally common others) were more clonally expanded. Rarity characterized most TCR sequences, yet some public TCRs appeared in many donors.

CDR3 length: 14 amino acids. Germline CDR1 reads SGHRS; CDR2 reads YFSETQ. V was shortened by 0 bases and J by 8 bases, with 9 bases between the two germline ends. Sequencing used PBMCs. The sequence was obtained from a man younger than 40 in good health and CMV-seropositive. The chain joins TRBV5-1 to TRBJ1-6, with D possibly matching TRBD1 (5 bases). The CDR3 here is CASSLDTGDSPLHF. The CDR3 DNA reads TGCGCCAGCAGCTTGGACACGGGGGATTCACCCCTCCACTTT.